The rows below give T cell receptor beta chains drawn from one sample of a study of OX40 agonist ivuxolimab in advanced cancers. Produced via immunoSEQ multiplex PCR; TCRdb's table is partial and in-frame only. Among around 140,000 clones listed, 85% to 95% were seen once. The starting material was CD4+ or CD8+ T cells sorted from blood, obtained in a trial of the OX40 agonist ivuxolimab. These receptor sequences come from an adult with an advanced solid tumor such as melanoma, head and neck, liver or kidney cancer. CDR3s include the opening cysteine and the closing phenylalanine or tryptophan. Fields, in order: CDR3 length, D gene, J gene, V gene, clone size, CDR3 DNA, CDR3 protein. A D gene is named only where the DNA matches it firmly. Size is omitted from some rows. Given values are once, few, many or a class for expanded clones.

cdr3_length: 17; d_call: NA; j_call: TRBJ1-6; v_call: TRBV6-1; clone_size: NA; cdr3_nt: TGTGCCAGCAGTGGGGCAGGGTGGAGCTCCTATAATTCACCCCTCCACTTT; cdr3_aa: CASSGAGWSSYNSPLHF
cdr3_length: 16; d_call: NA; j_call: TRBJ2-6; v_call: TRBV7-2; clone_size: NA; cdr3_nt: TGTGCCAGCACGCAGGGCCTCCTCTCTGGGGCCAACGTCCTGACTTTC; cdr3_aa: CASTQGLLSGANVLTF
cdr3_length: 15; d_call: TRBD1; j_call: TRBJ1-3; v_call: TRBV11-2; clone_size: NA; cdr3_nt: TGTGCCAGCAGCTCGCCTCGGACAGGGGGAAACACCATATATTTT; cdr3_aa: CASSSPRTGGNTIYF
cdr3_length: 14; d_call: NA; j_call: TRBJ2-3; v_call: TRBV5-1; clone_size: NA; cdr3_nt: TGCGCCAGCAGCCCCGGGGGGCCCACAGATACGCAGTATTTT; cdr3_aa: CASSPGGPTDTQYF
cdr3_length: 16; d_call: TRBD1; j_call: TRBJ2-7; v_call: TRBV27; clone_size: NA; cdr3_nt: TGTGCCAGCAGAAACCGGGACAGGGTCCCTCCCTACGAGCAGTACTTC; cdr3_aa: CASRNRDRVPPYEQYF
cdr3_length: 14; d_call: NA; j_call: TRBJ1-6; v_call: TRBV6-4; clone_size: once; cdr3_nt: TGTGCCAGCAGAGAAACAAGTTATAATTCACCCCTCCACTTT; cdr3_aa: CASRETSYNSPLHF
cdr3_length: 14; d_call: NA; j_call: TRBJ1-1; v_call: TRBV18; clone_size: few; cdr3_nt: TGTGCCAGCTCACCACTTGCCGAGAACACTGAAGCTTTCTTT; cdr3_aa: CASSPLAENTEAFF
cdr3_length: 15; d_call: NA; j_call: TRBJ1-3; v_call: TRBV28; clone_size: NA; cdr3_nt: TGTGCCAGCAGATTCCCAGGGACGACTGGAAACACCATATATTTT; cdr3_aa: CASRFPGTTGNTIYF
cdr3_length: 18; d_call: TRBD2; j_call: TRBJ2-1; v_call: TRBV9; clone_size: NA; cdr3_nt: TGTGCCAGCAGCGTAGATAGCGGGGGGACCTTCTACCACAATGAGCAGTTCTTC; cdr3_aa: CASSVDSGGTFYHNEQFF
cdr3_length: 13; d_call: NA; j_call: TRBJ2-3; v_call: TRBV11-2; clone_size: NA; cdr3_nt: TGTGCCAGCAGCTCGATGGGCCGGGATACGCAGTATTTT; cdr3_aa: CASSSMGRDTQYF
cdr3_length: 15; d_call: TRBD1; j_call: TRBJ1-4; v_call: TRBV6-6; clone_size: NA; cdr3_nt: TGTGCCAGCAGTTACCCGGGACAGGGTGATGAAAAACTGTTTTTT; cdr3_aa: CASSYPGQGDEKLFF
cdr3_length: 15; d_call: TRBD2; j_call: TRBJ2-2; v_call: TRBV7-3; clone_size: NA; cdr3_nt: TGTGCCAGCAGCTCAAGGGGCGGGAGCACCGGGGAGCTGTTTTTT; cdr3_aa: CASSSRGGSTGELFF
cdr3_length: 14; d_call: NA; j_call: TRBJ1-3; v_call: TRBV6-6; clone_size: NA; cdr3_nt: TGTGCCAGCAGCCCTACGGTCTCTGGAAACACCATATATTTT; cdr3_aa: CASSPTVSGNTIYF
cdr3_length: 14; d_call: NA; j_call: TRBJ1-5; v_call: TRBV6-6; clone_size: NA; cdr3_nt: TGTGCCAGCAGTCCCCCCGGGGCCGATCAGCCCCAGCATTTT; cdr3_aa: CASSPPGADQPQHF
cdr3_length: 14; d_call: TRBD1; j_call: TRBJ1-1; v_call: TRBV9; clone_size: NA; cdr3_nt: TGTGCCAGCAGCGTCGGGACAGTGAACACTGAAGCTTTCTTT; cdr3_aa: CASSVGTVNTEAFF
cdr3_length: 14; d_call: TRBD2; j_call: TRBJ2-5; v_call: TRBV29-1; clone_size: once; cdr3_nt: TGCAGCGTTGAACCGGGACTAGCGTCAGAGACCCAGTACTTC; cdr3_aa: CSVEPGLASETQYF
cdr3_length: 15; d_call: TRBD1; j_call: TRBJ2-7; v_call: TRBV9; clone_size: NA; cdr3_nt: TGTGCCAGCAGCGTAGGAGGGGGACAGGACTACGAGCAGTACTTC; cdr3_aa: CASSVGGGQDYEQYF
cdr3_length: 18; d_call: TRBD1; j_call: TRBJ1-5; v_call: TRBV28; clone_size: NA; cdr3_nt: TGTGCCAGCAGTTTACTAAGGGGACAGGGGGAGGCAAATCAGCCCCAGCATTTT; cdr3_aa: CASSLLRGQGEANQPQHF
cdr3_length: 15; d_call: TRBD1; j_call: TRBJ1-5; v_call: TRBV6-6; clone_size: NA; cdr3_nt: TGTGCCAGCAGGGTAGGACAGGGGCGGAATCAGCCCCAGCATTTT; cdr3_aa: CASRVGQGRNQPQHF
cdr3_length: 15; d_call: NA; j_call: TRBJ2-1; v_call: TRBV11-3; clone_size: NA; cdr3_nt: TGTGCCAGCAGCTTATCCCCCGGGGGTTCCTATGAGCAGTTCTTC; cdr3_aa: CASSLSPGGSYEQFF
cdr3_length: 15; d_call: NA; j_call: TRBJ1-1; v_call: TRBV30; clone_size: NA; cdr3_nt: TGTGCCTGGAGTAGGGCTGGGGGGTTGGGGACTGAAGCTTTCTTT; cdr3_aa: CAWSRAGGLGTEAFF
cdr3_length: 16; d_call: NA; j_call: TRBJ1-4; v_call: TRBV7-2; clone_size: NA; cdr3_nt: TGTGCCAGCAGCTTAAGTCCCTCCGAACCGGTTGAAAAACTGTTTTTT; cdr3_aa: CASSLSPSEPVEKLFF
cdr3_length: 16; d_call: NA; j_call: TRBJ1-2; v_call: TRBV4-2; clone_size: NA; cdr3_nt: TGTGCCAGCAGCCAAGACCAATCCCGAGTTAACTATGGCTACACCTTC; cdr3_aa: CASSQDQSRVNYGYTF
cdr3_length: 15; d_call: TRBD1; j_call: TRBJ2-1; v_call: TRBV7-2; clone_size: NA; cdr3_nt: TGTGCCAGCAGCTTAGTGGGGACAGCTAACAATGAGCAGTTCTTC; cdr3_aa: CASSLVGTANNEQFF
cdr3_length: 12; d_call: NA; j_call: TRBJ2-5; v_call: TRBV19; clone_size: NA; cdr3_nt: TGTGCCAGTAGTGCCGGGGAAGAGACCCAGTACTTC; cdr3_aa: CASSAGEETQYF
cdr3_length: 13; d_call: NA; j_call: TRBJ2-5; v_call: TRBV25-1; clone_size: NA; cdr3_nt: TGTGCCAGCAGTGCCGGGAAAGGAGAGACCCAGTACTTC; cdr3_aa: CASSAGKGETQYF
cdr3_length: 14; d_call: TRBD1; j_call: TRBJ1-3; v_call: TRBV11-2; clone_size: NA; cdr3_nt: TGTGCCAGCAGCATGACAGGGTTTAGAAACACCATATATTTT; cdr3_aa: CASSMTGFRNTIYF
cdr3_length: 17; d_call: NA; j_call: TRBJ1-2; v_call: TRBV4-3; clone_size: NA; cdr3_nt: TGCGCCAGCAGCCAAGATGCCCCCGGGGCGCTTCCCTATGGCTACACCTTC; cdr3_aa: CASSQDAPGALPYGYTF
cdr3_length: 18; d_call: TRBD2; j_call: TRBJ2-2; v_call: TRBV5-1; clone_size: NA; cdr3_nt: TGCGCCAGCAGCCCGGGGGCTAGCGGGAGTGGTAATTTCGGGGAGCTGTTTTTT; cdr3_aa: CASSPGASGSGNFGELFF
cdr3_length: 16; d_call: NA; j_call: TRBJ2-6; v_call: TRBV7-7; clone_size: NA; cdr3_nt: TGTGCCAGCAGCTTAGGATCGGGGGCTGGGGCCAACGTCCTGACTTTC; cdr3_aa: CASSLGSGAGANVLTF
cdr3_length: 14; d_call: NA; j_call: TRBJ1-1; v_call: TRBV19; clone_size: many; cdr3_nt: TGTGCCAGTAGTATAGGGATTTCGAACACTGAAGCTTTCTTT; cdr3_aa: CASSIGISNTEAFF
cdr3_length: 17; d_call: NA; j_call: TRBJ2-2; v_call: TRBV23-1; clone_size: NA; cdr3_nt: TGCGCCAGCAGTCAATCCCGGGGGCGGGGTGGCCCCGGGGAGCTGTTTTTT; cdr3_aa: CASSQSRGRGGPGELFF
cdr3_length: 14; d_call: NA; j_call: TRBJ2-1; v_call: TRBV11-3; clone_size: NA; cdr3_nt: TGTGCCAGCAGCTCCGTTTCGAGGGTGGGTGAGCAGTTCTTC; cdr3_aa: CASSSVSRVGEQFF
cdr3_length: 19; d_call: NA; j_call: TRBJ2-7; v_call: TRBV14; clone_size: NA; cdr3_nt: TGTGCCAGCAGCGAAGAGGGACCGACGTCCGATGCGACGTCCTACGAGCAGTACTTC; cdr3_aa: CASSEEGPTSDATSYEQYF
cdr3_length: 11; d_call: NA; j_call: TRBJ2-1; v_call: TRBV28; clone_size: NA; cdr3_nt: TGTGCCAGCAGGAGTTTCAATGAGCAGTTCTTC; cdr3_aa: CASRSFNEQFF
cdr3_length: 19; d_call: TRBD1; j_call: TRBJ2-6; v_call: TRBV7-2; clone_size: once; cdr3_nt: TGTGCCAGCAGCTTCAGCAGGTGGACAGGGAGGCCTGGGGCCAACGTCCTGACTTTC; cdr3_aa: CASSFSRWTGRPGANVLTF
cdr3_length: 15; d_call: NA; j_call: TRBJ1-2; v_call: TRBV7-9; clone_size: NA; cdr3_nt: TGTGCCAGCAGCTTAGCACAGGGCGTCAACTATGGCTACACCTTC; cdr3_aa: CASSLAQGVNYGYTF
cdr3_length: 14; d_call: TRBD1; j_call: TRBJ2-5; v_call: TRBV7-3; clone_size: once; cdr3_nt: TGTGCCAGCAGCAGGACAGGGCCTCAAGAGACCCAGTACTTC; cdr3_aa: CASSRTGPQETQYF
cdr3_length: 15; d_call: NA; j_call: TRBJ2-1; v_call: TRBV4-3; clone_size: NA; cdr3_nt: TGCGCCAGCAGCCAAGATTCGGCTCCGGGGGATGAGCAGTTCTTC; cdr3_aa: CASSQDSAPGDEQFF
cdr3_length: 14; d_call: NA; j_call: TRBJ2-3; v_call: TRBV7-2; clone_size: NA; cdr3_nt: TGTGCCAGCAGCTCCTTGACAGCCACAGATACGCAGTATTTT; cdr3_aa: CASSSLTATDTQYF
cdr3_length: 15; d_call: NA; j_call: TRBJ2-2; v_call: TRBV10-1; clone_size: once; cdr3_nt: TGCGCCAGCGGCTTAACGGGACACAACACCGGGGAGCTGTTTTTT; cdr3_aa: CASGLTGHNTGELFF
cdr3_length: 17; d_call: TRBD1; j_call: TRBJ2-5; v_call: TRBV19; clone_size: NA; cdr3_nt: TGTGCCAGTTCTCTGCGGCGAGGGGGGACAGGTAAAGAGACCCAGTACTTC; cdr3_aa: CASSLRRGGTGKETQYF
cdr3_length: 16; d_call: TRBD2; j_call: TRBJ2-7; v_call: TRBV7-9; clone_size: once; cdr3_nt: TGTGCCAGCAGTAGAACTAGCGGGGGGGCCTCCTACGAGCAGTACTTC; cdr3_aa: CASSRTSGGASYEQYF
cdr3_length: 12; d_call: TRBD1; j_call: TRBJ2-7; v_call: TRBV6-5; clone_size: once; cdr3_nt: TGTGCCAGCAGATTTACAGGGGGCGAGCAGTACTTC; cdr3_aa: CASRFTGGEQYF
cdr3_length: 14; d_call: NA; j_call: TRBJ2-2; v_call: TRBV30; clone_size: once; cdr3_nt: TGTGCCTGGAGGCTCGTTCGAGGCGCCGGGGAGCTGTTTTTT; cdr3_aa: CAWRLVRGAGELFF
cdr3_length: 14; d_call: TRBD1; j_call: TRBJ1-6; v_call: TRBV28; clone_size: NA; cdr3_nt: TGTGCCAGCTCACCGGGACAGGGTCGTTCACCCCTCCACTTT; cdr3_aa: CASSPGQGRSPLHF
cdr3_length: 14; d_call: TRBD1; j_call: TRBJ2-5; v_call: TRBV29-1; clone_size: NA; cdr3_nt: TGCAGCGGATCCGGGACAGGCGTCCAAGAGACCCAGTACTTC; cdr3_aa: CSGSGTGVQETQYF
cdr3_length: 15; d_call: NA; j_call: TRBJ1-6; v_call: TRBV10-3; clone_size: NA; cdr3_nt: TGTGCCATCAGATTCACCAGCTCCTATAATTCACCCCTCCACTTT; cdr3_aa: CAIRFTSSYNSPLHF
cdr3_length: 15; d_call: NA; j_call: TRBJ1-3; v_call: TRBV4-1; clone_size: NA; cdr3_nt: TGCGCCAGCAGCCAAGGGGCGGGCGAGCGAAACACCATATATTTT; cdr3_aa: CASSQGAGERNTIYF
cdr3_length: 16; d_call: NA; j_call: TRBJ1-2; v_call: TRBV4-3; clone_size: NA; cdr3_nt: TGCGCCAGCAGCCAAGATTTCGGGAGGGCTAACTATGGCTACACCTTC; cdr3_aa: CASSQDFGRANYGYTF
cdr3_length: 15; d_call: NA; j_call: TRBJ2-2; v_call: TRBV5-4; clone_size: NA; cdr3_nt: TGTGCCAGCAGCTCCCTGGTTACGAACACCGGGGAGCTGTTTTTT; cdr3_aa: CASSSLVTNTGELFF
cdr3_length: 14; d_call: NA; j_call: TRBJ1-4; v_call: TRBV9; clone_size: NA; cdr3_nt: TGTGCCAGCAGCAAACAGGGAGGAAGTGAAAAACTGTTTTTT; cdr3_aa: CASSKQGGSEKLFF
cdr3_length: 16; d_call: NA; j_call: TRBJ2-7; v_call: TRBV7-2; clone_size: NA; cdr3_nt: TGTGCCAGCAGCTTAGGTGGGTCTTCGCCCACCTACGAGCAGTACTTC; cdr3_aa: CASSLGGSSPTYEQYF